Reported below is one T cell receptor (beta chain). The record originates from a study of blood T cell repertoires in COVID-19. How the authors handled the data: From reference gene primer amplification, estimates of nucleated cell counts were derived. TCRdb's table, derived via immunoSEQ multiplex PCR, lists solely in-frame clones and lacks some. The V and J calls and clone size are taken from that table; D and trimming were inferred from the DNA. The data contain about 150,000 clones, around 88% of them singletons. CDR3 length: 14 residues. Trimming took 8 bases from V and 7 from J, leaving 17 bases between them. Germline-derived CDR1 and CDR2 are MNHNY and SVGAGI (reference sequence).

The chain links TRBV6-6 to TRBJ1-4; the D gene is possibly TRBD1 (6 bases). The sequence was collected from a human donor in a cohort sampled during active COVID-19. The material sequenced was peripheral blood. As DNA, the CDR3 is TGTGCCAGCGAGACGGGGGGGCTCGGTGAAAAACTGTTTTTT. This gives the protein CASETGGLGEKLFF.